The clone carrying this T cell receptor beta chain was counted between two and nine times. Its antigen remains unidentified. The CDR3 totals 14 residues. V lost 5 bases to trimming and J lost 4 bases, with 12 bases between them. This record comes from a study of T-cell memory formation after mild COVID-19. Overall study: Across donors, TCR clusters were largely donor specific. Study-wide results and limits: Clones that shrank (day 15 to 85) were balanced CD4/CD8, whereas later expanders leaned CD4+.

MiXCR was run by TCRdb on the 5' RACE reads, yielding one entry per CDR3 protein. Here the sample spans 470,000 or so distinct CDR3 sequences, roughly 18% being singletons. The sample consisted of PBMCs or a T cell subset sorted from them (not recorded which). This rearrangement joins TRBV12-3 or TRBV12-4 to TRBJ1-3; D is perhaps TRBD1 (5 bases). This receptor was obtained from a man aged 18 to 29 who had mild COVID-19 (a few samples of this study predate the infection). Cell type and time point are not known. The CDR3 region has the DNA TGTGCCAGCAGTGCGCAGGGATCCGGAAACACCATATATTTT. It yields the protein CASSAQGSGNTIYF.